These 14 T cell receptor beta chains share one sample of origin, sequenced in a study of T cell responses to AZD1222 COVID-19 vaccine (dated by TCRdb to 2020 to 2022). The library was built by means of the immunoSEQ multiplex PCR assay. Drawn from immuneACCESS, this table holds only the in-frame rearrangements with V and J called that TCRdb kept. Clones are partly lost; checked studies trace under half to an unresolved V gene and leave the rest unexplained. The sample includes 90,000 to 120,000 clones, with 70% to 90% observed a single time. Roughly 5% of the sample lies in the top ten. The label giving this sample's time point can be read as: about 28 days (+/-7) after the second vaccine dose. The sequencing here drew on peripheral blood, taken 28 days after the second AZD1222 dose. The receptor source for this set is an adult who received the AZD1222 COVID-19 vaccine.

CDR3 DNA: TGTGCCAGCAGTTTAGTGGATCTACGAGAGCAGTACTTC. Encoded protein: CASSLVDLREQYF. The chain recombines TRBV12-3 or TRBV12-4 with TRBJ2-7; D remains unclear. The CDR3 is 13 amino acids. The V and J ends lost 1 base and 7 bases respectively, with 11 bases between them.

The table lists this clone with a count of one. The V call is TRBV11-2, the J call TRBJ2-2; a weak D match, TRBD2 (6 bases). Deletions cut 5 bases from V and 4 bases from J, with 14 bases between. From germline, CDR1 is SGHAT and CDR2 FQNNGV. CDR3 size: 15 residues. The CDR3 spells CASSEWRGSTGELFF. The CDR3 nucleotides are TGTGCCAGCAGCGAGTGGAGGGGAAGCACCGGGGAGCTGTTTTTT.

The rearrangement uses TRBV6-5 and TRBJ2-1; 8 bases match TRBD1. The V segment lost 6 bases and the J segment 4 bases; nucleotides outside the gene matches: 2. Germline V gives CDR1 MNHEY, CDR2 SVGAGI. This CDR3 contains 13 residues. The CDR3 sequence: CASRDREYNEQFF. The CDR3 DNA reads as TGTGCCAGCAGGGACAGGGAGTACAATGAGCAGTTCTTC.

The V gene is TRBV12-5, the J gene TRBJ1-5; TRBD1 is a possible D gene (6 bases). V was cut by 7 bases and J by 0 bases, with 19 bases left in between. The germline CDR1 and CDR2 sequences are LGHNT and FRNRAP. The CDR3 runs to 17 residues. CDR3 sequence: CASVWTGGAYSNQPQHF. The CDR3 nucleotides are TGTGCTAGTGTCTGGACGGGGGGGGCCTATAGCAATCAGCCCCAGCATTTT.

This chain links TRBV3-1 (or the pseudogene TRBV3-2) with TRBJ2-3; tentative D call: TRBD1 (5 bases). The ends were cut back, 0 bases at V and 1 base at J, with 11 bases in the middle. Germline CDR1 and CDR2: LGHDT and YNNKEL (reference sequence). The CDR3 totals 16 residues. This CDR3 is CASSQEWLGGTDTQYF. Here the CDR3 DNA reads TGTGCCAGCAGCCAAGAGTGGTTAGGGGGCACAGATACGCAGTATTTT.

The chain couples TRBV6-5 to TRBJ1-6; D not certain. The CDR3 runs 13 residues. V was trimmed by 2 bases and J by 10 bases, leaving 9 bases between them. Germline assignment: CDR1 MNHEY and CDR2 SVGAGI. The CDR3 loop is CASSYGAGSPLHF. The CDR3 DNA sequence: TGTGCCAGCAGTTACGGCGCTGGCTCACCCCTCCACTTT.

The J gene is TRBJ1-5, the V gene TRBV4-3; tentative D call: TRBD1 (6 bases). V shed 0 bases and J shed 9 bases, with 15 bases lying between them. CDR1 is LGHNA, CDR2 YSLEER, per germline. There are 15 residues in the CDR3. CDR3 in DNA: TGCGCCAGCAGCCAAGATCACCAGGACAGCTGGCCCCAGCATTTT. Translated: CASSQDHQDSWPQHF.

This sequence joins TRBV25-1 and TRBJ1-5; the D gene is possibly TRBD1 (6 bases). Germline assignment: CDR1 MGHDK and CDR2 SYGVNS. The ends were cut back, 1 base at V and 11 bases at J, with 18 bases in the middle. The CDR3 is made up of 15 amino acids. CDR3 amino acids: CASSEWGARRRAQHF. CDR3 sequence (DNA): TGTGCCAGCAGTGAATGGGGGGCCCGGCGTAGGGCCCAGCATTTT.

This clone occurred once. This chain uses TRBV6-5 with TRBJ1-1, with no clear D. CDR3 size: 13 residues. Germline CDR1 reads MNHEY; CDR2 reads SVGAGI. Trimming cost V 4 bases and J 6 bases, with 12 bases left between them. The CDR3 bases are TGTGCCAGCAGTTTCGCCTTGGGCGCTGAAGCTTTCTTT. Protein: CASSFALGAEAFF.

The rearrangement links TRBV7-9 to TRBJ1-1, with D possibly TRBD1 on 5 matching bases. This CDR3 has 16 amino acids. The germline V gene encodes CDR1 SEHNR and CDR2 FQNEAQ (reference sequence). The V and J ends lost 5 bases and 4 bases respectively, with 20 bases between them. This CDR3 reads CASSPQGGRAATEAFF. Here the CDR3 DNA reads TGTGCCAGCAGCCCCCAGGGAGGCAGGGCGGCCACTGAAGCTTTCTTT.

This clone appeared a single time. The CDR3 loop reads CASSRSSGVVSSYNEQFF. The CDR3 DNA sequence: TGTGCCAGCAGCCGATCTAGCGGGGTAGTAAGCTCCTACAATGAGCAGTTCTTC. The V call is TRBV5-5, the J call TRBJ2-1, with TRBD2 matching 9 bases. The CDR3 is 18 residues long. CDR1 and CDR2 (germline): SGHKS, YYEKEE (reference sequence). The trim removed 4 bases at V and 0 bases at J, leaving 11 bases unmatched.

The DNA for the CDR3 is TGTGCCAGCAGCCAAGATCAGGCACAGCCCCAGCATTTT. Protein product: CASSQDQAQPQHF. This chain joins TRBV3-1 (or the pseudogene TRBV3-2) and TRBJ1-5; unclear D gene. This CDR3 spans 13 amino acids. The V gene lost 0 bases and the J gene lost 7 bases, with 7 bases spanning the gap. Germline CDR1 and CDR2: LGHDT and YNNKEL (reference sequence).

This clone has just a few counts. This chain links TRBV5-1 with TRBJ1-2; 8 positions agree with TRBD1. Germline assignment: CDR1 SGHRS and CDR2 YFSETQ. V lost 4 bases, J lost 2 bases, and 10 bases stayed unmatched. The CDR3 length is 16 residues. The CDR3 DNA is TGCGCCAGCAGCCCAGGGGGCCAAAAGTTGAACTATGGCTACACCTTC. Residues: CASSPGGQKLNYGYTF.

The J gene is TRBJ2-1, the V gene TRBV24-1, with D unclear. The V end lost 3 bases, the J end lost 1 base, and 3 bases lay between the germline ends. Per the germline V gene, CDR1 is KGHDR and CDR2 is SFDVKD. CDR3 size: 13 residues. The CDR3 coding sequence is TGTGCCACCAGTGATGGTTCCTACAATGAGCAGTTCTTC. It yields the protein CATSDGSYNEQFF.